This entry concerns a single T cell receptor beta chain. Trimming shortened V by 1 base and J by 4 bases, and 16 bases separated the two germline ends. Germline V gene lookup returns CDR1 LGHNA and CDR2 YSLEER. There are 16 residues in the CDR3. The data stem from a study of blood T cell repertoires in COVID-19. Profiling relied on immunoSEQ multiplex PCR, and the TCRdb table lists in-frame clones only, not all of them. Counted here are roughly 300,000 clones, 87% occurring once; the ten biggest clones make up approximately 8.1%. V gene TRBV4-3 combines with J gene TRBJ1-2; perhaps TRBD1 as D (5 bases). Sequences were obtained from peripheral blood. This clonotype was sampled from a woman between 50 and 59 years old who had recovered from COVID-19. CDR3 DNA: TGCGCCAGCAGCCAAGTGGGGCTGGACGGATCCTATGGCTACACCTTC. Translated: CASSQVGLDGSYGYTF.